This TCR beta chain was obtained from a study of shared clonotypes between healthy human individuals. Study at large: The study drew on a couple of women and a few men aged 18 to 49 as donors.

This table comes from immunoSEQ multiplex PCR, and its TCRdb copy is limited to in-frame clones, with some not included. The data show hundreds of thousands of clones, 74% seen once. CD4+ cells underwent separation, giving CD45RA+ naive and CD45RA-negative memory subsets. V lost 3 bases to trimming and J lost 3 bases; unmatched junction nucleotides: 4. Germline V CDR1 and CDR2: KGHSH, LQKENI. The CDR3 extends over 15 amino acids. This chain connects TRBV18 to TRBJ2-3; TRBD2 matches 9 bases. This TCR was sampled from a man aged 25 to 45 in good health. The sample comprised memory CD4+ T cells sorted from blood. The subset was: CD45RA-negative fraction. The CDR3 DNA reads TGTGCCAGCTCACCTCTAGCGGGGCCTACAGATACGCAGTATTTT. Translation: CASSPLAGPTDTQYF.